Presented here are 15 T cell receptor beta chains from one specimen sequenced in a study of shared clonotypes between healthy human individuals. The assay was immunoSEQ multiplex PCR, and TCRdb's table has in-frame clones only and misses some. This sample has over 2 million clones, with about 95% found just once. Sequencing was carried out using naive CD4+ T cells sorted from blood. The subset denotes: CD45RA+ positively selected. The receptor set was obtained from a young man in good health.

This chain uses TRBV6-5 with TRBJ2-7, with 7 bases matching TRBD1. Germline V gene sequence: CDR1 MNHEY, CDR2 SVGAGI. The ends lost 6 bases at V and 5 bases at J; junction bases unmatched: 7. The CDR3 covers 13 residues. The CDR3 sequence: CASRLTGKDEQYF. The CDR3 region has the DNA TGTGCCAGCAGACTGACAGGGAAGGACGAGCAGTACTTC.

Only a few counts were recorded for this clone. V gene TRBV19 combines with J gene TRBJ1-2, with TRBD1 as a possible D gene (5 bases). Germline CDR1 and CDR2: LNHDA and SQIVND (reference sequence). This CDR3 contains 13 residues. Between the trimmed V and J ends, which lost 10 bases and 0 bases, there was a span of 12 bases. The CDR3 is CATLTESNYGYTF. CDR3 in DNA: TGTGCCACTCTGACAGAGTCTAACTATGGCTACACCTTC.

This clone has just one count. The rearrangement uses TRBV19 and TRBJ2-5; D is uncertain. This CDR3 contains 12 residues. V dropped 4 bases and J dropped 4 bases, with 7 bases sitting between them. Germline lookup yields CDR1 LNHDA and CDR2 SQIVND (reference sequence). CDR3 sequence reads: CASSRWGETQYF. The CDR3, as DNA: TGTGCCAGTAGTAGGTGGGGAGAGACCCAGTACTTC.

The chain couples TRBV9 to TRBJ1-3, with 7 bases matching TRBD1. Germline CDR1 SGDLS, CDR2 YYNGEE. J gave up 4 bases and V 4 bases, and 8 bases lay outside the gene matches. CDR3 length: 15 residues. DNA for the CDR3: TGTGCCAGCAGCTCGTTACAGGGGCCGGGAAACACCATATATTTT. It yields the protein CASSSLQGPGNTIYF.

The gene calls are TRBV5-6 and TRBJ2-1; unclear D gene. V was cut by 4 bases and J by 8 bases, with 19 bases left in between. In germline, CDR1 is SGHDT, CDR2 YYEEEE. This CDR3 has 15 amino acids. The DNA of the CDR3 is TGTGCCAGCAGCCTCCTCTTTGCAGGTAACTATGAGCAGTTCTTC. This gives the protein CASSLLFAGNYEQFF.

A remark on this clone: The same CDR3 can be traced to other DNA sequences in this sample. CDR3 sequence (DNA): TGTGCCAGCAGTAGGGGGTCCTACGAGCAGTACTTC. Protein sequence: CASSRGSYEQYF. The gene calls are TRBV28 and TRBJ2-7, with a tentative D call TRBD1 (6 bases). This CDR3 is built from 12 residues. The germline V and J ends were trimmed by 5 bases and 1 base, with 6 bases remaining between them. Germline CDR1 reads MDHEN; CDR2 reads SYDVKM.

This chain connects TRBV25-1 to TRBJ2-5; 7 nucleotides align to TRBD2. The trim removed 2 bases at V and 2 bases at J, leaving 14 bases unmatched. Germline loops: CDR1 MGHDK, CDR2 SYGVNS. This CDR3 comprises 18 residues. DNA for the CDR3: TGTGCCAGCAGTGAAGTTAACCGGATTAGCGGGCCGCAAGAGACCCAGTACTTC. This translates into CASSEVNRISGPQETQYF. Based on the CDR3 plus reference TRBV25-1 and TRBJ2-5, the full variable domain is EADIYQTPRYLVIGTGKKITLECSQTMGHDKMYWYQQDPGMELHLIHYSYGVNSTEKGDLSSESTVSRIRTEHFPLTLESARPSHTSQYLCASSEVNRISGPQETQYFGPGTRLLVL.

The chain is built from TRBV2 and TRBJ2-3; 13 bases map to TRBD2. The germline V gene has CDR1 SNHLY and CDR2 FYNNEI. J was trimmed by 0 bases and V by 1 base; bases with no gene match: 1. The CDR3 totals 17 residues. The CDR3 DNA reads TGTGCCAGCAGTGAAGGGACTAGCGGGAGAAGCACAGATACGCAGTATTTT. Its translation is CASSEGTSGRSTDTQYF.

V usage is TRBV30 and J usage is TRBJ1-1; D is ambiguous. V shed 4 bases and J shed 4 bases, with 10 bases lying between them. The CDR3 extends over 12 amino acids. The germline gives CDR1 GTSNPN, CDR2 SVGIG (reference sequence). The CDR3 protein is CAWIEWGTEAFF. CDR3 nucleotide sequence: TGTGCCTGGATAGAGTGGGGCACTGAAGCTTTCTTT.

The chain is built from TRBV13 and TRBJ2-3; TRBD2 agrees at 11 bases. The CDR3 has 17 amino acids. Germline loops: CDR1 PRHDT, CDR2 FYEKMQ (reference sequence). The trim removed 4 bases at V and 5 bases at J, leaving 11 bases unmatched. CDR3 in amino acids: CASSSRLAGLGLDTQYF. DNA for the CDR3: TGTGCCAGCAGCTCTAGACTAGCGGGATTAGGCCTAGATACGCAGTATTTT.

This chain joins TRBV27 and TRBJ1-6; 9 bases align to TRBD1. The CDR3 runs to 16 residues. V shed 2 bases and J 7 bases; nucleotides not matched to a gene: 6. CDR1 and CDR2 (germline): MNHEY, SMNVEV (reference sequence). This CDR3 reads CASSLPNRGRNSPLHF. CDR3 in DNA: TGTGCCAGCAGTTTACCTAACAGGGGGCGAAATTCACCCCTCCACTTT.

The rearrangement links TRBV27 to TRBJ2-4, with 10 positions matching TRBD1. Germline-derived CDR1 and CDR2 are MNHEY and SMNVEV (reference sequence). This CDR3 has 15 amino acids. V was pared by 2 bases and J by 5 bases, with 3 bases of the junction left unmatched. CDR3 residues: CASSLIGTGENIQYF. CDR3 bases: TGTGCCAGCAGTTTAATCGGGACAGGGGAAAACATTCAGTACTTC.

This sequence joins TRBV7-2 and TRBJ2-2; D possibly corresponds to TRBD2 (5 bases). The CDR3 sequence is 15 residues long. V was trimmed by 5 bases and J by 1 base, leaving 11 bases between them. Germline V gene lookup returns CDR1 SGHTA and CDR2 FQGNSA. CDR3 amino acids: CASSHSRENTGELFF. For the CDR3, the DNA is TGTGCCAGCAGCCATTCCCGGGAGAACACCGGGGAGCTGTTTTTT.

The rearrangement links TRBV18 to TRBJ1-2; D might be TRBD1 (5 bases). Germline loops: CDR1 KGHSH, CDR2 LQKENI. The V end lost 2 bases, the J end lost 3 bases, and 16 bases lay between the germline ends. The CDR3 is made up of 16 amino acids. CDR3 DNA sequence: TGTGCCAGCTCACCATTGTCCGGGACGGATGACTATGGCTACACCTTC. Protein product: CASSPLSGTDDYGYTF.

The chain joins TRBV2 to TRBJ2-7, with TRBD2 matching 13 bases. Germline V CDR1 and CDR2: SNHLY, FYNNEI. This CDR3 is 16 amino acids long. V shed 7 bases, J shed 6 bases, and the junction held 12 bases outside the gene matches. The CDR3 here is CASKPIGLAGVGEQYF. DNA of the CDR3: TGTGCCAGCAAACCAATCGGACTAGCGGGAGTTGGCGAGCAGTACTTC.